A single sample is the source of the 21 T cell receptor beta chains below, sequenced in a study of shared clonotypes between healthy human individuals. Only in-frame clones appear in the TCRdb table, and some are missing; sequencing was by immunoSEQ multiplex PCR. This table has about 550,000 clones, 95% to 96% appearing once. Positively selected for CCR7, the CD45RO-negative cells used as naive CD8 cells excluded terminally differentiated effector memory CD45RA+ cells. Sequences were obtained from naive CD8+ T cells sorted from blood. The receptors here all came from a woman aged 25 to 39 in good health.

V usage is TRBV12-2 and J usage is TRBJ2-7; the DNA was not compared with TRBD2, the D call given in the table. TRBV12-2 is shown as a pseudogene. The CDR3 length is 11 residues. In DNA form, the CDR3 reads TGTGCAAGTCGCCGCTCCTACGAGCAGTACTTC. This encodes CASRRSYEQYF.

V is TRBV11-2 and J is TRBJ1-1; 9 positions agree with TRBD1. The CDR3 is 14 amino acids. Germline trimming cut 6 bases from V and 5 bases from J; bases unmatched to any gene: 7. The germline gives CDR1 SGHAT, CDR2 FQNNGV. As DNA, the CDR3 is TGTGCCAGCAGTTTGGACAGGGGAGGGACTGAAGCTTTCTTT. It is translated as CASSLDRGGTEAFF.

The chain is built from TRBV4-1 and TRBJ2-5, with a tentative D call TRBD2 (5 bases). Germline V CDR1 and CDR2: MGHRA, YSYEKL. V lost 2 bases and J 4 bases, leaving 11 bases between the germline ends. The CDR3 runs to 14 residues. CDR3 protein: CASSQLLDGETQYF. The CDR3 nucleotides read TGCGCCAGCAGCCAACTACTAGACGGAGAGACCCAGTACTTC.

To note about this clone: The identical CDR3 is also encoded by other nucleotide sequences in the sample. The chain uses TRBV27 and TRBJ1-2, with 8 nucleotides matching TRBD1. The CDR3 has 16 amino acids. V lost 5 bases to trimming and J lost 1 base; unmatched junction nucleotides: 9. Germline V CDR1 and CDR2: MNHEY, SMNVEV (reference sequence). CDR3 nucleotides: TGTGCCAGCAGTCCGGCAGGACAGGGTAATAACTATGGCTACACCTTC. It encodes CASSPAGQGNNYGYTF.

This chain links TRBV5-8 with TRBJ1-1; 7 nucleotides agree with TRBD1. The CDR3 has 14 residues. From germline, CDR1 is SGHTS and CDR2 YDEGEE. V was pared by 4 bases and J by 5 bases, with 8 bases of the junction left unmatched. This CDR3 reads CASSLGDSKTEAFF. Written as DNA, the CDR3 is TGTGCCAGCAGCCTAGGGGACAGCAAGACTGAAGCTTTCTTT.

The chain carries TRBV19 and TRBJ2-7; TRBD1 is a possible D gene (5 bases). V shed 6 bases and J shed 5 bases, with 20 bases lying between them. The CDR3 runs to 15 residues. The germline gives CDR1 LNHDA, CDR2 SQIVND (reference sequence). The CDR3 sequence is CASSTSLWAGHEQYF. CDR3 DNA sequence: TGTGCCAGTAGCACTTCTTTATGGGCAGGGCACGAGCAGTACTTC.

J is TRBJ2-5 and V is TRBV5-6; 10 nucleotides align to TRBD2. Trimming took 0 bases from V and 5 from J; bases not matched to a gene: 10. This CDR3 has 17 residues. The germline V gene has CDR1 SGHDT and CDR2 YYEEEE. The CDR3 loop is CASSLAFLAGVGETQYF. The CDR3, as DNA: TGTGCCAGCAGCTTGGCGTTCCTAGCGGGAGTTGGGGAGACCCAGTACTTC.

The genes are TRBV6-9 and TRBJ2-7; TRBD2 matches 10 bases. The CDR3 is made up of 21 amino acids. V dropped 1 base and J dropped 0; count of bases not matched to a gene: 18. CDR1 is MNHGY and CDR2 is SVAAGI in the germline V gene. CDR3 residues: CASSYCCSGVAGGPNSYEQYF. In DNA form, the CDR3 reads TGTGCCAGCAGTTATTGTTGTTCGGGGGTAGCGGGAGGACCTAACTCCTACGAGCAGTACTTC.

This clone has just one count. V usage is TRBV4-1 and J usage is TRBJ2-7; the match to TRBD1 covers 9 bases. CDR1 and CDR2 (germline): MGHRA, YSYEKL. The length of the CDR3 is 14 residues. V trimming: 6 bases; J trimming: 1 base; junction bases outside the gene matches: 4. The CDR3 DNA reads TGCGCCAGCAGGTCCGGGACAGGGTCCTACGAGCAGTACTTC. It is translated as CASRSGTGSYEQYF.

On this clone itself: Other nucleotide sequences from this sample produce the same CDR3. The chain uses TRBV6-1 and TRBJ2-7; D call uncertain. The CDR3 loop spans 11 amino acids. In germline, CDR1 is MNHNS, CDR2 SASEGT. Deletions cut 6 bases from V and 0 bases from J, with 3 bases between. The CDR3 region has the DNA TGTGCCAGCAGGGTCTCCTACGAGCAGTACTTC. Amino acid sequence: CASRVSYEQYF.

The J gene is TRBJ1-5, the V gene TRBV28; maybe TRBD1 (5 bases). Germline CDR1 is MDHEN and CDR2 is SYDVKM. The CDR3 loop spans 15 amino acids. Trimming left V 5 bases short and J 7 bases short, with 18 bases between. The CDR3, as DNA: TGTGCCAGCAGTCCATCAGGGCAGCATCGCCAGCCCCAGCATTTT. This translates into CASSPSGQHRQPQHF.

On this clone: Other DNA sequences from this sample encode an identical CDR3 as well. The V and J genes are TRBV28 and TRBJ1-1; possibly TRBD1 for D (6 bases). V was trimmed by 6 bases and J by 0 bases, leaving 11 bases between them. Germline V gives CDR1 MDHEN, CDR2 SYDVKM. The CDR3 is made up of 14 amino acids. CDR3 sequence (DNA): TGTGCCAGCAGCCCAGACAGGTTGAACACTGAAGCTTTCTTT. This encodes CASSPDRLNTEAFF.

The J gene is TRBJ2-1, the V gene TRBV4-1; 7 nucleotides agree with TRBD1. The length of the CDR3 is 16 residues. CDR1 is MGHRA, CDR2 YSYEKL, per germline. The V and J ends lost 3 bases and 2 bases, in that order; junction bases with no gene match: 7. CDR3 amino acids: CASSHRTGTAYNEQFF. The DNA for the CDR3 is TGCGCCAGCAGCCATCGAACCGGGACAGCCTACAATGAGCAGTTCTTC.

V gene TRBV27 combines with J gene TRBJ2-2; D call uncertain. Trimming removed 2 bases from V and 0 bases from J, with 13 bases in between. This CDR3 has 17 residues. The germline V gene has CDR1 MNHEY and CDR2 SMNVEV (reference sequence). The CDR3 is CASSLNPWQANTGELFF. CDR3 coding DNA: TGTGCCAGCAGTTTAAATCCCTGGCAGGCGAACACCGGGGAGCTGTTTTTT.

The chain recombines TRBV6-5 with TRBJ2-7; D may be TRBD2 (5 bases). Germline CDR1 and CDR2: MNHEY and SVGAGI. Trimming took 5 bases from V and 5 from J, leaving 19 bases between them. CDR3 length equals 15 residues. The CDR3 DNA reads TGTGCCAGCAGTAACGAACTAGAAGGTAGGAACGAGCAGTACTTC. Its translation is CASSNELEGRNEQYF.

V and J are TRBV5-4 and TRBJ2-1; 10 positions agree with TRBD2. The CDR3 has 14 amino acids. Trimming removed 7 bases from V and 6 bases from J; junction bases left unmatched: 7. Germline CDR1 is SGHNT and CDR2 is YYREEE (reference sequence). The CDR3 here is CASRTSGGGNEQFF. The CDR3 coding sequence is TGTGCCAGCCGGACTAGCGGAGGTGGCAATGAGCAGTTCTTC.

The gene calls are TRBV28 and TRBJ1-5; 7 nucleotides match TRBD1. The CDR3 has 16 amino acids. After removal of 7 bases from V and 3 bases from J, the junction contained 12 bases not matched to a gene. Germline assignment: CDR1 MDHEN and CDR2 SYDVKM. The CDR3 is CASTLQGGGFNQPQHF. CDR3 in DNA: TGTGCCAGCACCCTCCAGGGAGGGGGCTTCAATCAGCCCCAGCATTTT.

This rearrangement joins TRBV30 to TRBJ2-5, with a weak D call TRBD2 (5 bases). Trimming pared 0 bases from V and 0 bases from J, leaving 14 bases between. The CDR3 totals 16 residues. Germline V gene lookup returns CDR1 GTSNPN and CDR2 SVGIG (reference sequence). CDR3 nucleotides: TGTGCCTGGAGTGTACCCACCGGCGGGTACCAAGAGACCCAGTACTTC. Residues: CAWSVPTGGYQETQYF.

The chain is built from TRBV6-6 and TRBJ2-1; D remains ambiguous. This CDR3 has 12 amino acids. In germline, CDR1 is MNHNY, CDR2 SVGAGI (reference sequence). V gave up 2 bases and J gave up 6 bases, with 5 bases separating them. As DNA, the CDR3 is TGTGCCAGCAGTTACCACCTCAATGAGCAGTTCTTC. This translates into CASSYHLNEQFF.

Of note for this clone: An end of the junction does not agree with germline; a read error may underlie this. The chain joins TRBV9 to TRBJ2-4; a possible D gene is TRBD2 (6 bases). The CDR3 is 12 amino acids. The germline V gene has CDR1 SGDLS and CDR2 YYNGEE. The CDR3, as DNA: TGTGCCAGCAGCGGAGACCCACGTGGACTATCCTTC. This codes for CASSGDPRGLSF.

The CDR3 reads CASRSLINRGDTQYF. The CDR3 DNA sequence: TGTGCCAGCAGATCCCTCATCAACAGGGGAGATACGCAGTATTTT. V gene TRBV7-9 combines with J gene TRBJ2-3, with 7 bases identical to TRBD1. CDR3 length: 15 residues. With V trimmed by 6 bases and J by 5 bases, 11 bases remained unmatched. The V gene's germline CDR1 is SEHNR and CDR2 FQNEAQ (reference sequence). The whole variable domain, filled in from reference TRBV7-9 and TRBJ2-3, reads DTGVSQNPRHKITKRGQNVTFRCDPISEHNRLYWYRQTLGQGPEFLTYFQNEAQLEKSRLLSDRFSAERPKGSFSTLEIQRTEQGDSAMYLCASRSLINRGDTQYFGPGTRLTVL.